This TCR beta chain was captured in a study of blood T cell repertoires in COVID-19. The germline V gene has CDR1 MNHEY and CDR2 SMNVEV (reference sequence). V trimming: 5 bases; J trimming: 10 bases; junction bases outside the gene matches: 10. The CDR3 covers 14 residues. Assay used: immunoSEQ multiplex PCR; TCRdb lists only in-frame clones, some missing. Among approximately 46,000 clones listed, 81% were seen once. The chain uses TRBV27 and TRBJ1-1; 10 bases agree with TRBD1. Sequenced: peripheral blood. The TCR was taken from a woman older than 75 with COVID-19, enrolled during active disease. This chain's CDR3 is CASSTPLGQGRAFF. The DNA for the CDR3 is TGTGCCAGCAGTACCCCATTGGGACAGGGGAGAGCTTTCTTT.